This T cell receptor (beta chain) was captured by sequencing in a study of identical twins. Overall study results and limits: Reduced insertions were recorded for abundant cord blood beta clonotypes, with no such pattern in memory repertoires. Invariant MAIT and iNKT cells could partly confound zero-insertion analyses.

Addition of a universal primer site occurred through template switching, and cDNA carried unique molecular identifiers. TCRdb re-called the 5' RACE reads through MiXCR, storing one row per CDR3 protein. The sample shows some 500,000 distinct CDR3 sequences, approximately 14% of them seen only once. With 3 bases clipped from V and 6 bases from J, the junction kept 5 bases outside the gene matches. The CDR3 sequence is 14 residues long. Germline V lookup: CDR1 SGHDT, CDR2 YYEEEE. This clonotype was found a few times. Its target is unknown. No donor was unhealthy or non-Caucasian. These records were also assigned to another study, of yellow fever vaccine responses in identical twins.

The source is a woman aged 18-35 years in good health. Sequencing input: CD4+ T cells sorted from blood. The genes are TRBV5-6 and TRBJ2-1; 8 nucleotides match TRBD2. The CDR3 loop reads CASSSGTRGNEQFF. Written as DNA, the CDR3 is TGTGCCAGCAGCTCCGGGACTAGAGGCAATGAGCAGTTCTTC.